This T cell receptor (beta chain) is from a study of cytomegalovirus exposure and HLA in healthy donors. The CDR3 spans 14 residues. Germline V CDR1 and CDR2: LNHNV, YYDKDF (reference sequence). With V trimmed by 4 bases and J by 7 bases, 4 bases remained unmatched. PCR involved 60 Vbeta and 13 Jbeta primers. Data came from immunoSEQ multiplex PCR; TCRdb stores just in-frame clones and leaves some out. The sample includes 75,000 to 95,000 clones, around 80% of them seen just once. The sequence was obtained from a human donor in good health. This chain uses TRBV15 with TRBJ2-1; 10 bases are a match to TRBD1. Sample: PBMCs. CDR3 in amino acids: CATSNRQGANEQFF. The CDR3 DNA reads as TGTGCCACCAGCAACCGACAGGGGGCAAATGAGCAGTTCTTC.